Below, 18 T cell receptor beta chains from the same sample are listed, as sequenced in a study of blood T cell repertoires in COVID-19. Data came from immunoSEQ multiplex PCR; TCRdb stores just in-frame clones and leaves some out. The sample carries around 380,000 clones, 70% to 90% recorded once. What was sequenced was PBMCs or T cells enriched from blood (not recorded which). The source of these receptors is a man aged 25-45 years who had recovered from COVID-19.

The V gene is TRBV3-1 (or the pseudogene TRBV3-2), the J gene TRBJ2-1; TRBD2 matches at 11 bases. With V trimmed by 0 bases and J by 5 bases, 15 bases remained unmatched. The germline CDR1 and CDR2 sequences are LGHDT and YNNKEL (reference sequence). This CDR3 has 20 amino acids. CDR3 in DNA: TGTGCCAGCAGCCAAGATGGGCCGGTAGCGGGGGGGCCTGCGGACAATGAGCAGTTCTTC. The encoded protein is CASSQDGPVAGGPADNEQFF.

In DNA, the CDR3 is TGTGCCAGCGGAATCTCACAGGGAATGGCCCAGTACTTC. It codes for CASGISQGMAQYF. The rearrangement links TRBV5-4 to TRBJ2-5, with a weak D call TRBD1 (6 bases). CDR1 and CDR2 from the germline V gene are SGHNT and YYREEE (reference sequence). CDR3 length: 13 residues. V lost 7 bases, J lost 9 bases, and 19 bases lay in between.

The genes are TRBV5-1 and TRBJ1-6; 7 positions agree with TRBD1. The CDR3 spans 18 residues. Germline trimming cut 2 bases from V and 5 bases from J; bases unmatched to any gene: 13. CDR1 is SGHRS and CDR2 is YFSETQ in the germline V gene. CDR3 in DNA: TGCGCCAGCAGCTTTTTTCCCCGCGGGACAGAAGATAATTCACCCCTCCACTTT. Amino acid sequence: CASSFFPRGTEDNSPLHF.

The rearrangement uses TRBV24-1 and TRBJ2-6; unclear D gene. The CDR3 contains 15 residues. Germline-derived CDR1 and CDR2 are KGHDR and SFDVKD. Trimming left V 7 bases short and J 0 bases short, with 9 bases between. CDR3 in amino acids: CATRNSRSGANVLTF. CDR3 DNA sequence: TGTGCCACCAGGAACAGCCGCTCTGGGGCCAACGTCCTGACTTTC.

The V and J genes are TRBV6-1 and TRBJ2-3; maybe TRBD1 (5 bases). V was cut by 6 bases and J by 4 bases, with 11 bases left in between. Germline V gene lookup returns CDR1 MNHNS and CDR2 SASEGT. The CDR3 is made up of 13 amino acids. The CDR3 reads CASRDRGPDTQYF. The DNA of the CDR3 is TGTGCCAGCAGAGACAGAGGACCAGATACGCAGTATTTT.

The chain employs TRBV12-3 or TRBV12-4 and TRBJ1-5, with D unresolved. V was trimmed by 6 bases and J by 11 bases, leaving 14 bases between them. The CDR3 is made up of 12 amino acids. CDR3 sequence reads: CASRGDEGTQHF. As DNA, the CDR3 is TGTGCCAGCAGAGGCGATGAGGGTACCCAGCATTTT.

CDR3 nucleotide sequence: TGTGCCAGCAACATGACAGGGGGCTATGGCTACACCTTC. Translating gives CASNMTGGYGYTF. The chain employs TRBV28 and TRBJ1-2; 9 nucleotides match TRBD1. The V and J ends lost 7 bases and 4 bases, in that order; junction bases with no gene match: 4. The CDR3 contains 13 residues. CDR1 and CDR2 from the germline V gene are MDHEN and SYDVKM.

V and J are TRBV9 and TRBJ1-1; D unresolved. The CDR3 has 14 residues. CDR1 and CDR2 from the germline V gene are SGDLS and YYNGEE. Trimming shortened V by 3 bases and J by 6 bases, and 15 bases separated the two germline ends. The CDR3 spells CASSAGNSWSEAFF. CDR3 coding DNA: TGTGCCAGCAGCGCCGGGAACAGTTGGTCTGAAGCTTTCTTT.

The chain couples TRBV19 to TRBJ1-2; D unclear. CDR1 is LNHDA, CDR2 SQIVND, per germline (reference sequence). The CDR3 has 14 amino acids. V shed 7 bases and J shed 3 bases, with 15 bases lying between them. The CDR3 loop reads CASIKRHVDYGYTF. DNA for the CDR3: TGTGCCAGTATAAAGAGGCATGTGGACTATGGCTACACCTTC.

The sample holds one count of this clone. The chain carries TRBV6-2 or TRBV6-3 and TRBJ2-7, with 12 bases identical to TRBD2. This CDR3 contains 17 residues. CDR1 is MNHEY and CDR2 is SVGEGT in the germline V gene. V lost 4 bases and J lost 6; bases outside the gene matches: 13. The CDR3 region has the DNA TGTGCCAGCAGTTCACCGGCTAGCGGGGGGGCGGGTGTCGAGCAGTACTTC. This sequence encodes CASSSPASGGAGVEQYF.

The chain joins TRBV29-1 to TRBJ2-7, with TRBD2 matching 12 bases. The CDR3 runs to 13 residues. CDR1 is SQVTM, CDR2 ANQGSEA, per germline. V trimming: 6 bases; J trimming: 7 bases; junction bases outside the gene matches: 7. CDR3 region: CSVRTSGVPEQYF. Written as DNA, the CDR3 is TGCAGCGTGAGGACTAGCGGGGTCCCAGAGCAGTACTTC.

This rearrangement joins TRBV10-2 to TRBJ2-5; TRBD1 aligns across 7 bases. CDR1 WSHSY and CDR2 SAAADI come from the germline V gene. Unmatched junction bases numbered 6, after V lost 6 bases and J lost 2 bases. The length of the CDR3 is 14 residues. The CDR3 bases are TGCGCCAGCAGAAAATTACAGGGGCAAGAGACCCAGTACTTC. Translated, it gives CASRKLQGQETQYF.

This clone appeared a single time. The chain uses TRBV6-2 or TRBV6-3 and TRBJ2-1, with TRBD2 identical over 10 bases. Trimming removed 2 bases from V and 0 bases from J; junction bases left unmatched: 10. CDR1 MNHEY and CDR2 SVGEGT come from the germline V gene. The CDR3 has 19 amino acids. CDR3 protein: CASSYGLAGAMSSYNEQFF. Written as DNA, the CDR3 is TGTGCCAGCAGTTACGGCCTAGCGGGGGCGATGAGCTCCTACAATGAGCAGTTCTTC.

The chain is built from TRBV28 and TRBJ1-5, with 7 positions matching TRBD1. The CDR3 consists of 14 residues. In germline, CDR1 is MDHEN, CDR2 SYDVKM. Trimming at V came to 5 bases and at J to 1 base, leaving 2 bases not matched to a gene. The DNA for the CDR3 is TGTGCCAGCAGTGGGACAGCAAGCAATCAGCCCCAGCATTTT. It translates to CASSGTASNQPQHF.

This chain links TRBV3-1 (or the pseudogene TRBV3-2) with TRBJ2-2; 9 nucleotides align to TRBD1. V dropped 6 bases and J dropped 6; count of bases not matched to a gene: 5. This CDR3 region has 14 residues. Per germline, CDR1 LGHDT and CDR2 YNNKEL (reference sequence). The CDR3 sequence: CASSGQGIAGELFF. In DNA, the CDR3 is TGTGCCAGCAGTGGACAGGGGATAGCCGGGGAGCTGTTTTTT.

V usage is TRBV4-1 and J usage is TRBJ2-2; the D gene is possibly TRBD2 (6 bases). The CDR3 has 15 amino acids. Trimming pared 3 bases from V and 3 bases from J, leaving 11 bases between. From germline, CDR1 is MGHRA and CDR2 YSYEKL. CDR3 residues: CASSQEREDTGELFF. CDR3 coding DNA: TGCGCCAGCAGCCAGGAAAGGGAGGACACCGGGGAGCTGTTTTTT.

V gene TRBV25-1 combines with J gene TRBJ1-6, with TRBD1 as a possible D gene (5 bases). Trimming took 2 bases from V and 14 from J, leaving 13 bases between them. CDR3 size: 13 residues. The V gene's germline CDR1 is MGHDK and CDR2 SYGVNS. The CDR3 loop is CASSESERGALHF. The CDR3 region has the DNA TGTGCCAGCAGTGAAAGCGAGCGGGGGGCCCTCCACTTT.

The V gene is TRBV7-9, the J gene TRBJ1-3; D unclear. The germline V gene encodes CDR1 SEHNR and CDR2 FQNEAQ (reference sequence). The CDR3 contains 17 residues. V dropped 0 bases and J dropped 2 bases, with 14 bases sitting between them. Here the CDR3 DNA reads TGTGCCAGCAGCTTAGCGCGCGGGGAGACTACTGGAAACACCATATATTTT. Protein: CASSLARGETTGNTIYF.